This T cell receptor beta chain was captured in a study of blood T cell repertoires in COVID-19. Whole-study context: Material from acute and convalescent COVID-19 was sourced from the United States, Italy and Spain. T cells, B-cell-depleted T cells, or PBMCs provided the cDNA or gDNA that served as material.

Germline CDR1 SGHVS, CDR2 FQNEAQ. Trimming stripped 7 bases from V and 4 bases from J, with 19 bases between. The length of the CDR3 is 16 residues. Under the authors' procedure: Amplified reference gene primers provided the basis for estimating nucleated cell counts. Some clones are missing from TCRdb's copy, which holds only in-frame ones; the method was immunoSEQ multiplex PCR. Clonal size and the V and J genes are those of that table, whereas D and trimming came from the DNA. The sample lists about 200,000 clones; about 90% were seen once. Recovery among Cohort 3 donors was established by two negative PCRs, clearance, or symptom resolution.

The specimen sequenced was PBMCs or T cells enriched from blood (not recorded which). The gene calls are TRBV7-8 and TRBJ2-2; D may be TRBD1 (5 bases). The sequence was obtained from a woman between 25 and 40 years old who had recovered from COVID-19. The CDR3 DNA follows: TGTGCCAGCACCCTAGGGGCAGGTGTGGCCACCGGGGAGCTGTTTTTT. It is translated as CASTLGAGVATGELFF.